This T cell receptor beta chain appears in the sequencing data of a study of control samples from healthy donors and cancer patients. The protocol was immunoSEQ multiplex PCR, while the TCRdb copy is restricted to in-frame clones and leaves out a portion. This sample has some 90,000 clones, with around 90% found just once. Sequencing was done on a sample of blood. The TCR comes from a woman aged 55-70 years in good health.

The CDR3 nucleotides are TGTGCCAGCAGCTTGGCCGGATACAATCAGCCCCAGCATTTT. This encodes CASSLAGYNQPQHF. J is TRBJ1-5 and V is TRBV5-6; D is uncertain. Germline V gene lookup returns CDR1 SGHDT and CDR2 YYEEEE. The CDR3 runs 14 residues. Trimming removed 0 bases at V and 3 bases at J, with 7 bases between.